The 13 T cell receptor beta chains listed next were all sequenced from one sample in a study of blood T cell repertoires in COVID-19. The method was immunoSEQ multiplex PCR; TCRdb's version includes in-frame clones alone and lacks a portion of them. The repertoire holds around 94,000 clones, with around 87% as singletons. Sequenced: peripheral blood. These receptors were taken from a man in his fifties with active or convalescent COVID-19.

This CDR3 is CASSEGRNAGNTIYF. CDR3 nucleotides: TGTGCCAGCAGTGAGGGGCGGAACGCAGGAAACACCATATATTTT. The V call is TRBV25-1, the J call TRBJ1-3; the D gene is possibly TRBD1 (5 bases). Germline lookup yields CDR1 MGHDK and CDR2 SYGVNS. Trimming shortened V by 3 bases and J by 4 bases, and 13 bases separated the two germline ends. CDR3 length equals 15 residues. Looking up the rest from reference TRBV25-1 and TRBJ1-3 gives the full variable domain: EADIYQTPRYLVIGTGKKITLECSQTMGHDKMYWYQQDPGMELHLIHYSYGVNSTEKGDLSSESTVSRIRTEHFPLTLESARPSHTSQYLCASSEGRNAGNTIYFGEGSWLTVV.

This clone appeared a single time. The chain couples TRBV2 to TRBJ2-3; D gene uncertain. V lost 3 bases to trimming and J lost 0 bases, with 7 bases between them. Germline CDR1 reads SNHLY; CDR2 reads FYNNEI. There are 14 residues in the CDR3. For the CDR3, the DNA is TGTGCCAGCAGTGACACTTCTAGCACAGATACGCAGTATTTT. This sequence encodes CASSDTSSTDTQYF.

This sequence joins TRBV27 and TRBJ2-3, with D maybe TRBD2 (7 bases). Per the germline V gene, CDR1 is MNHEY and CDR2 is SMNVEV (reference sequence). The V and J ends lost 8 bases and 3 bases respectively, with 12 bases between them. The CDR3 consists of 13 residues. The CDR3 region is CASRGAGTDTQYF. The CDR3 bases are TGTGCCAGCCGGGGGGCAGGGACAGATACGCAGTATTTT.

This chain joins TRBV11-2 and TRBJ2-6; TRBD1 is a possible D gene (5 bases). CDR1 SGHAT and CDR2 FQNNGV come from the germline V gene. The V gene lost 6 bases and the J gene lost 3 bases, with 15 bases spanning the gap. The CDR3 consists of 16 residues. The CDR3 DNA sequence: TGTGCCAGCAGAAAAGCCTCAGGGAATGGGGCCAACGTCCTGACTTTC. Translation: CASRKASGNGANVLTF.

The gene calls are TRBV15 and TRBJ2-5, with D perhaps matching TRBD1 (5 bases). Germline CDR1 reads LNHNV; CDR2 reads YYDKDF (reference sequence). V shed 0 bases and J shed 5 bases, with 13 bases lying between them. The CDR3 covers 15 residues. CDR3 nucleotide sequence: TGTGCCACCAGCAGAGATTGGGCCGCAGGGGAGACCCAGTACTTC. Translation: CATSRDWAAGETQYF.

The CDR3 here is CASRRRGVNEKLFF. The CDR3 DNA reads as TGCGCCAGCAGAAGGAGGGGCGTTAATGAAAAACTGTTTTTT. The chain links TRBV10-1 to TRBJ1-4; the D gene is possibly TRBD1 (5 bases). The germline V gene has CDR1 WNHNN and CDR2 SYGVQD (reference sequence). The CDR3 has 14 amino acids. V was trimmed by 6 bases and J by 4 bases, leaving 12 bases between them.

The chain joins TRBV3-1 (or the pseudogene TRBV3-2) to TRBJ1-2; 7 bases agree with TRBD1. CDR1 and CDR2 from the germline V gene are LGHDT and YNNKEL (reference sequence). This CDR3 spans 16 amino acids. Trimming cost V 0 bases and J 4 bases; bases outside gene matches: 8. CDR3 in DNA: TGTGCCAGCAGCCAAGACGGGACAGCGTCGTCCTATGGCTACACCTTC. Amino acid sequence: CASSQDGTASSYGYTF.

J is TRBJ1-3 and V is TRBV9, with D unclear. V lost 4 bases to trimming and J lost 2 bases, with 4 bases between them. The germline V gene encodes CDR1 SGDLS and CDR2 YYNGEE. The CDR3 spans 12 residues. The CDR3 sequence: CASSPPGNTIYF. For the CDR3, the DNA is TGTGCCAGCAGCCCTCCTGGAAACACCATATATTTT.

The V gene is TRBV27, the J gene TRBJ1-2; 7 bases line up with TRBD1. This CDR3 is built from 15 residues. V lost 5 bases, J lost 5 bases, and 11 bases stayed unmatched. CDR1 is MNHEY, CDR2 SMNVEV, per germline (reference sequence). The DNA of the CDR3 is TGTGCCAGCAGTGCGGGACAGAATACTTTATATGGCTACACCTTC. Translation: CASSAGQNTLYGYTF.

V gene TRBV18 combines with J gene TRBJ1-1, with D uncertain. This CDR3 region has 15 residues. From germline, CDR1 is KGHSH and CDR2 LQKENI. Trimming removed 3 bases at V and 1 base at J, with 12 bases between. The CDR3 region is CASSPRDITNTEAFF. The DNA of the CDR3 is TGTGCCAGCTCACCGAGAGACATTACGAACACTGAAGCTTTCTTT.

The chain recombines TRBV6-5 with TRBJ2-7; 10 bases are a match to TRBD1. Trimming at V came to 0 bases and at J to 4 bases, leaving 6 bases not matched to a gene. The CDR3 extends over 16 amino acids. Germline V CDR1 and CDR2: MNHEY, SVGAGI. The CDR3 region is CASSYSGQGSGYEQYF. The CDR3 DNA reads as TGTGCCAGCAGTTACTCGGGACAGGGGAGCGGGTACGAGCAGTACTTC.

V and J are TRBV18 and TRBJ1-3; a possible D gene is TRBD1 (6 bases). The germline CDR1 and CDR2 sequences are KGHSH and LQKENI. The CDR3 totals 16 residues. The V gene lost 0 bases and the J gene lost 0 bases, with 9 bases spanning the gap. The CDR3 DNA reads TGTGCCAGCTCACCACCCTGGGGGCTCTCTGGAAACACCATATATTTT. Amino acid sequence: CASSPPWGLSGNTIYF.

This chain joins TRBV6-2 or TRBV6-3 and TRBJ2-2, with TRBD1 matching 9 bases. The ends lost 6 bases at V and 3 bases at J; junction bases unmatched: 8. The CDR3 loop spans 16 amino acids. Germline V lookup: CDR1 MNHEY, CDR2 SVGEGT. For the CDR3, the DNA is TGTGCCAGCAGCCCGGACAGGGGATGGGACACCGGGGAGCTGTTTTTT. Amino acid sequence: CASSPDRGWDTGELFF.